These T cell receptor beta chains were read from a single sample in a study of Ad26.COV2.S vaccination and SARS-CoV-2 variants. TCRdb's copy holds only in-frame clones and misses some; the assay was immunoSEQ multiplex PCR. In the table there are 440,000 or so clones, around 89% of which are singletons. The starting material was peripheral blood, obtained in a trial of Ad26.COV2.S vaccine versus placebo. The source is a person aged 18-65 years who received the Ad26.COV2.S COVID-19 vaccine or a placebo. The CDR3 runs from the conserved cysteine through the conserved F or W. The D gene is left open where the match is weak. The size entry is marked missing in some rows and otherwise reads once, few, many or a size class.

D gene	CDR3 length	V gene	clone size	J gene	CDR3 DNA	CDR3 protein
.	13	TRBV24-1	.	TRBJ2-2	TGTGCCACCAGTGACTCTCATGAACGGGAGCTGTTTTTT	CATSDSHERELFF
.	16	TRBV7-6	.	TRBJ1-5	TGTGCCAGCAGCTTAAGACCTACTATGGGCAATCAGCCCCAGCATTTT	CASSLRPTMGNQPQHF
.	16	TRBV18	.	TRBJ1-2	TGTGCCAGCTCACCCCCATCCGGCGTCAGGTCCTATGGCTACACCTTC	CASSPPSGVRSYGYTF
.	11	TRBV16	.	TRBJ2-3	TGTGCCAGCAGCCAGTTGGATACGCAGTATTTT	CASSQLDTQYF
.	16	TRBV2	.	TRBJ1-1	TGTGCCAGCAGTGAAGCGGGCGGCAGGGGAAGAACTGAAGCTTTCTTT	CASSEAGGRGRTEAFF
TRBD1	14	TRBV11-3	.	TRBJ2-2	TGTGCCAGCAGCTTGAACAGGGGAAACGGGGAGCTGTTTTTT	CASSLNRGNGELFF
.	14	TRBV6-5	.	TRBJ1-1	TGTGCCAGCAGTTACGTTGGGTTAGGCACTGAAGCTTTCTTT	CASSYVGLGTEAFF
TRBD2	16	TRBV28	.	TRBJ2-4	TGTGCCAGCAGAAGCGGACTAGCGGGAGCCTTTAACATTCAGTACTTC	CASRSGLAGAFNIQYF
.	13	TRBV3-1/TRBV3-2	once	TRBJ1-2	TGTGCCAGCAGCCAAGATATCGGCTATGGCTACACCTTC	CASSQDIGYGYTF
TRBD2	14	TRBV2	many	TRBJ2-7	TGTGCCAGCAGTCAAACGAGCGGGGGCTACGAGCAGTACTTC	CASSQTSGGYEQYF
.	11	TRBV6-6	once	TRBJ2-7	TGTGCCAGCAGTTTGGACTACGAGCAGTACTTC	CASSLDYEQYF
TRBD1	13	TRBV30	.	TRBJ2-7	TGTGCCTGGAACAGACAGGGAATAGGGGAGCAGTACTTC	CAWNRQGIGEQYF
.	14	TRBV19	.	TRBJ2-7	TGTGCCAGTAGTATTCCAGGGGTAACCTACGAGCAGTACTTC	CASSIPGVTYEQYF
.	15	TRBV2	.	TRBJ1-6	TGTGCCAGCCGATCTGACCAGGGAATGGGTTCACCCCTCCACTTT	CASRSDQGMGSPLHF
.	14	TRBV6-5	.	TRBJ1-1	TGTGCCAGCAGTTACGGTCAGATGAACACTGAAGCTTTCTTT	CASSYGQMNTEAFF
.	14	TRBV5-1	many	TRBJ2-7	TGCGCCAGCAGCACAGGGACATTAACCTACGAGCAGTACTTC	CASSTGTLTYEQYF
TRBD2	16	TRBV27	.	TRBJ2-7	TGTGCCAGCAGTCCTAGGGGACTAGCGGCTTCCTACGAGCAGTACTTC	CASSPRGLAASYEQYF
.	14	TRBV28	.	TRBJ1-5	TGTGCCAGCAGTTTTACCCCCTTACATCAGCCCCAGCATTTT	CASSFTPLHQPQHF
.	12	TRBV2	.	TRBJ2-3	TGTGCCAGCACCGATAGACAGGCGACGCAGTATTTT	CASTDRQATQYF
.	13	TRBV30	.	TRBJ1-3	TGTGCCTGGAGTTCTGGGGGGGGAAACACCATATATTTT	CAWSSGGGNTIYF
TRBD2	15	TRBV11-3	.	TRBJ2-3	TGTGCCAGCAGCTTAGGTACTAGCGGGAGTAATACGCAGTATTTT	CASSLGTSGSNTQYF
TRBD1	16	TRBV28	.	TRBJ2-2	TGTGCCAGCAGGCGCCGGGACAGGGGAGAGGGCGGGGAGCTGTTTTTT	CASRRRDRGEGGELFF
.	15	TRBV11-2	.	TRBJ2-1	TGTGCCAGCAGCTTAGATCGTTCGGGGTTCAATGAGCAGTTCTTC	CASSLDRSGFNEQFF
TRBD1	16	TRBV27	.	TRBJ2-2	TGTGCCAGCAGTAAGTCCCAGGGGGCGCAGACCGGGGAGCTGTTTTTT	CASSKSQGAQTGELFF
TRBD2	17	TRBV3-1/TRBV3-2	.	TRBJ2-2	TGTGCCAGCAGCCGCCGGGGCGGGGGGGCTGAGGCCGGGGAGCTGTTTTTT	CASSRRGGGAEAGELFF
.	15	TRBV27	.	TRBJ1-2	TGTGCCAGCAGTTTATCGAAACAGACTAACTATGGCTACACCTTC	CASSLSKQTNYGYTF
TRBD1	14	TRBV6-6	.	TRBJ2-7	TGTGCCAGCAGTCGTACTCAGGGGGACTACGAGCAGTACTTC	CASSRTQGDYEQYF
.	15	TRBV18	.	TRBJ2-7	TGTGCCAGCTCACCCCGACAGGAGGTAGTGGACGAGCAGTACTTC	CASSPRQEVVDEQYF
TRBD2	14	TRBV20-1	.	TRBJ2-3	TGCAGTGCTAGTCTCGGCGGGAGGAGGGATACGCAGTATTTT	CSASLGGRRDTQYF
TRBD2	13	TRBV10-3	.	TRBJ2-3	TGTGCCATCAAAGCGGGAGAGGCAGATACGCAGTATTTT	CAIKAGEADTQYF
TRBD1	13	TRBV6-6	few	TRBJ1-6	TGTGCCAGCTGGGACAGGTATAATTCACCCCTCCACTTT	CASWDRYNSPLHF
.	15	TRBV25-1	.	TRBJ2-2	TGTGCCAGCAGTGAATTGGACAGAAACACCGGGGAGCTGTTTTTT	CASSELDRNTGELFF
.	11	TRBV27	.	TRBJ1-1	TGTGCCAGCAGCCGGGGGGAGGGAGCTTTCTTT	CASSRGEGAFF
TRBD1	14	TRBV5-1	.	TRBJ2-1	TGCGCCAGCAGCGGGGGACAGGGGGCCAATGAGCAGTTCTTC	CASSGGQGANEQFF
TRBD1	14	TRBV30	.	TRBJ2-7	TGTGCCTTAACCGGGACAGGCGTGTCCTACGAGCAGTACTTC	CALTGTGVSYEQYF
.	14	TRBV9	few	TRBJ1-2	TGTGCCAGCAGCGTGACCGGGGTTAACTATGGCTACACCTTC	CASSVTGVNYGYTF
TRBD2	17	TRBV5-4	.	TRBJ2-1	TGTGCCAGCAGTCGCGAGACTAGCGGGGGTGCTTACAATGAGCAGTTCTTC	CASSRETSGGAYNEQFF
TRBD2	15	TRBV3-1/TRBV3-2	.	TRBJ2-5	TGTGCCAGCAACTACGGGACTAGCGGCCGGAAGACCCAGTACTTC	CASNYGTSGRKTQYF
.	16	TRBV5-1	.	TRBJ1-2	TGCGCCAGCAGCTTGGGGACACCGCTAGGGAACTATGGCTACACCTTC	CASSLGTPLGNYGYTF
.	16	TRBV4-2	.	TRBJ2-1	TGTGCCAGCAGCCAAGATAGTATGAGTAGCAGCGATGAGCAGTTCTTC	CASSQDSMSSSDEQFF
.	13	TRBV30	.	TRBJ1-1	TGTGCCTGGAAACCTTCAGGGGTTTTTGAAGCTTTCTTT	CAWKPSGVFEAFF
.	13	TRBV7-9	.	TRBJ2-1	TGTGCCAGCAGCCCCCAACAGGACAATGAGCAGTTCTTC	CASSPQQDNEQFF
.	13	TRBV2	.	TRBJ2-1	TGTGCCAGCAGTGTCGAGACTGTTTACAAGCAGTTCTTC	CASSVETVYKQFF
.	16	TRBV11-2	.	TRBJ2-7	TGTGCCAGCAGCTCTCTTAGTCCCTTTGAGGGTCGCGAGCAGTACTTC	CASSSLSPFEGREQYF
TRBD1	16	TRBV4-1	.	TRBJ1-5	TGCGCCAGCAGCCAGGAACCGGGACAGGGAAGACAGCCCCAGCATTTT	CASSQEPGQGRQPQHF
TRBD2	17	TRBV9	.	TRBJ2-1	TGTGCCAGCAGCGTAGTAGGTAGCGGGGGGCAGTACAATGAGCAGTTCTTC	CASSVVGSGGQYNEQFF
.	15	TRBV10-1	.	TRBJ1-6	TGCGCAGAACACCCCCGTGGGGCAGCCAATTCACCCCTCCACTTT	CAEHPRGAANSPLHF
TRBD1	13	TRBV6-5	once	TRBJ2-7	TGTGCCAGCAGACGGGACAGGGTCAACGAGCAGTACTTC	CASRRDRVNEQYF
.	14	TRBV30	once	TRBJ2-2	TGTGCCTGGAGTGTTACCCCGAACACCGGGGAGCTGTTTTTT	CAWSVTPNTGELFF
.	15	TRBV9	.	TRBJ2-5	TGTGCCAGCAGCGTAGGAGGTTGGGTCACAGAGACCCAGTACTTC	CASSVGGWVTETQYF
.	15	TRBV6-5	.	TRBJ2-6	TGTGCCAGCCGTCTTTCCTACTCTGGGGCCAACGTCCTGACTTTC	CASRLSYSGANVLTF
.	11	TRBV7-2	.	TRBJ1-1	TGTGCCGTAGGCAGGGAGACTGAAGCTTTCTTT	CAVGRETEAFF
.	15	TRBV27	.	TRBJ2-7	TGTGCCAGCAGCCCGAGGACAGTAAGCTCCTACGAGCAGTACTTC	CASSPRTVSSYEQYF
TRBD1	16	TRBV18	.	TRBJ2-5	TGTGCCAGCTCACCTGGGGGACAGGGGATTTTGAAGACCCAGTACTTC	CASSPGGQGILKTQYF
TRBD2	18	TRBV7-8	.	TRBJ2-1	TGTGCCAGCAGCCGAGGGATCTTACTAGCGGGGGTTGACAATGAGCAGTTCTTC	CASSRGILLAGVDNEQFF